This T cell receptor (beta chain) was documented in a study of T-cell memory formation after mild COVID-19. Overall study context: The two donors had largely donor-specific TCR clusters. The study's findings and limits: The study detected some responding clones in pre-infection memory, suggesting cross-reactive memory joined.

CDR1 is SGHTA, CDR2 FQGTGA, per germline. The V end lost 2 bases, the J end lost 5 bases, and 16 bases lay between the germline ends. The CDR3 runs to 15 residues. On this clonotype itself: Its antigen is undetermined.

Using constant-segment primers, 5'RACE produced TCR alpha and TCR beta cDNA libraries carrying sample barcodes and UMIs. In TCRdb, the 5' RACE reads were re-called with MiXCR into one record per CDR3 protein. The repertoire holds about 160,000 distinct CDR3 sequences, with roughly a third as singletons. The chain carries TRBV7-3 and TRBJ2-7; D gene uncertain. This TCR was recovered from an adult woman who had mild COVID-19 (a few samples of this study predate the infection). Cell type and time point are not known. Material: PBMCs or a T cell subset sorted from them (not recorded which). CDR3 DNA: TGTGCCAGCAGCTTACCCCAGCCCGAGGCCGACGAGCAGTACTTC. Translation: CASSLPQPEADEQYF.